These 23 T cell receptor beta chains share one sample of origin, sequenced in a study of T cells in localized non-small cell lung cancer (dated by TCRdb to 2020 to 2021). Library preparation was by the immunoSEQ multiplex PCR assay. TCRdb took this table from immuneACCESS and kept in-frame rearrangements with V and J called. Such tables lack part of the clones; where checked against another copy, unresolved V genes explain under half of the gap, and the rest is unexplained. The sample table contains around 23,000 clones; only one count was recorded for over 75% of them. The ten largest clonotypes hold 6.9% of the sample. Sequenced material: peripheral blood, taken before any cancer treatment. The receptor source for this set is a woman aged 35 to 69 with stage I lung adenocarcinoma.

The CDR3 here is CASSMMGGNFATNEKLFF. The CDR3, as DNA: TGTGCCAGTAGTATGATGGGTGGAAATTTTGCAACTAATGAAAAACTGTTTTTT. The chain carries TRBV19 and TRBJ1-4; unclear D gene. Germline loops: CDR1 LNHDA, CDR2 SQIVND (reference sequence). Deletions cut 3 bases from V and 0 bases from J, with 17 bases between. This CDR3 has 18 residues.

The chain employs TRBV5-6 and TRBJ2-5; 12 bases align to TRBD1. With V trimmed by 0 bases and J by 10 bases, 7 bases remained unmatched. The CDR3 is 15 amino acids. Germline V gene data show CDR1 as SGHDT and CDR2 as YYEEEE. This CDR3 is CASSLVGTGGRLQYF. Written as DNA, the CDR3 is TGTGCCAGCAGCTTGGTAGGGACAGGGGGCCGGCTCCAGTACTTC.

V is TRBV30 and J is TRBJ2-1; D possibly uses TRBD1 or TRBD2 (5 bases each). The CDR3 consists of 15 residues. The germline V gene encodes CDR1 GTSNPN and CDR2 SVGIG (reference sequence). The V and J ends lost 2 bases and 9 bases respectively, with 20 bases between them. The CDR3 coding sequence is TGTGCCTGGAGTTCTGGACTGGGGGTACGAGGTGAGCAGTTCTTC. Residues: CAWSSGLGVRGEQFF.

This chain uses TRBV6-6 with TRBJ1-2; D ambiguous. With 2 bases removed from V and 0 bases from J, the gap between germline ends came to 13 bases. The CDR3 runs 16 residues. The germline V gene encodes CDR1 MNHNY and CDR2 SVGAGI (reference sequence). The chain's CDR3 is CASSYGDRKSNYGYTF. The CDR3 region has the DNA TGTGCCAGCAGTTACGGGGATAGGAAATCTAACTATGGCTACACCTTC.

Remarks on this clone: The sample holds other DNA sequences that translate to the same CDR3. The chain is built from TRBV27 and TRBJ2-5; tentative D call: TRBD2 (5 bases). V dropped 2 bases and J dropped 4 bases, with 8 bases sitting between them. The CDR3 length is 13 residues. Germline assignment: CDR1 MNHEY and CDR2 SMNVEV (reference sequence). CDR3 protein: CASSLREGETQYF. The CDR3 nucleotides read TGTGCCAGCAGTTTACGCGAGGGAGAGACCCAGTACTTC.

The genes are TRBV19 and TRBJ2-7; the match to TRBD1 covers 9 bases. CDR3 length equals 14 residues. V trimming: 3 bases; J trimming: 3 bases; junction bases outside the gene matches: 3. The germline V gene has CDR1 LNHDA and CDR2 SQIVND (reference sequence). In DNA, the CDR3 is TGTGCCAGTAGTATGCCGGGACAGGGCTACGAGCAGTACTTC. The encoded protein is CASSMPGQGYEQYF.

The gene calls are TRBV12-5 and TRBJ2-3, with 7 bases lining up with TRBD1. The CDR3 spans 16 residues. Per germline, CDR1 LGHNT and CDR2 FRNRAP. V trimming: 1 base; J trimming: 4 bases; junction bases outside the gene matches: 8. CDR3 sequence reads: CASGLGQGTHADTQYF. The CDR3 DNA is TGTGCTAGTGGTTTGGGACAGGGAACACACGCAGATACGCAGTATTTT. The full variable domain, rest sourced from reference TRBV12-5 and TRBJ2-3, is DARVTQTPRHKVTEMGQEVTMRCQPILGHNTVFWYRQTMMQGLELLAYFRNRAPLDDSGMPKDRFSAEMPDATLATLKIQPSEPRDSAVYFCASGLGQGTHADTQYFGPGTRLTVL.

CDR3 protein: CASSLREANQPQHF. The CDR3 bases are TGTGCCAGCAGCCTCCGGGAGGCCAATCAGCCCCAGCATTTT. This rearrangement joins TRBV6-5 to TRBJ1-5; no reliable D call. This CDR3 is built from 14 residues. V lost 6 bases, J lost 3 bases, and 12 bases lay in between. Germline-derived CDR1 and CDR2 are MNHEY and SVGAGI.

The V gene is TRBV7-9, the J gene TRBJ1-1, with D tentatively TRBD1 (5 bases). V lost 2 bases, J lost 0 bases, and 10 bases lay in between. This CDR3 has 15 amino acids. CDR1 SEHNR and CDR2 FQNEAQ come from the germline V gene (reference sequence). CDR3 residues: CASSLFDSMNTEAFF. The DNA for the CDR3 is TGTGCCAGCAGCTTATTCGACAGCATGAACACTGAAGCTTTCTTT. Full variable domain (missing parts from reference TRBV7-9 and TRBJ1-1): DTGVSQNPRHKITKRGQNVTFRCDPISEHNRLYWYRQTLGQGPEFLTYFQNEAQLEKSRLLSDRFSAERPKGSFSTLEIQRTEQGDSAMYLCASSLFDSMNTEAFFGQGTRLTVV.

The CDR3 region is CASWDRHNEKLFF. The CDR3 nucleotides read TGTGCCAGCTGGGACAGACATAATGAAAAACTGTTTTTT. The chain couples TRBV7-2 to TRBJ1-4, with 7 bases lining up with TRBD1. This CDR3 spans 13 amino acids. Germline CDR1 is SGHTA and CDR2 is FQGNSA. J lost 4 bases, V lost 8 bases, and 4 bases had no gene match.

The chain recombines TRBV5-1 with TRBJ2-1; TRBD2 aligns across 8 bases. The CDR3 runs to 14 residues. V gave up 7 bases and J gave up 8 bases; unmatched junction bases: 11. The germline CDR1 and CDR2 sequences are SGHRS and YFSETQ. The CDR3 DNA is TGCGCCAGCCGAACGACTAGCGCAGTGGATGAGCAGTTCTTC. It is translated as CASRTTSAVDEQFF.

The chain links TRBV4-3 to TRBJ1-3; a weak D match, TRBD1 (5 bases). Germline loops: CDR1 LGHNA, CDR2 YSLEER. The V and J ends lost 0 bases and 7 bases respectively, with 13 bases between them. The CDR3 consists of 15 residues. DNA for the CDR3: TGCGCCAGCAGCCAAGAGTATGGCCGACAGAACACCATATATTTT. Amino acid sequence: CASSQEYGRQNTIYF.

This clone occurred a few times. The chain combines TRBV7-8 with TRBJ2-3; D ambiguous. This CDR3 region has 16 residues. Trimming removed 3 bases from V and 1 base from J, with 14 bases in between. Germline lookup yields CDR1 SGHVS and CDR2 FQNEAQ. CDR3 protein: CASSFPANSRTDTQYF. CDR3 bases: TGTGCCAGCAGCTTCCCCGCGAACTCCCGCACAGATACGCAGTATTTT.

V and J are TRBV27 and TRBJ2-7; TRBD2 matches at 8 bases. CDR1 and CDR2 (germline): MNHEY, SMNVEV (reference sequence). This CDR3 is 16 amino acids long. J was trimmed by 4 bases and V by 6 bases; bases with no gene match: 14. CDR3 amino acids: CASSHTSGVGGYEQYF. Written as DNA, the CDR3 is TGTGCCAGCAGCCATACTAGCGGAGTGGGTGGGTACGAGCAGTACTTC.

This sequence joins TRBV6-9 and TRBJ2-5; TRBD1 aligns across 8 bases. The CDR3 is 14 amino acids. CDR1 and CDR2 (germline): MNHGY, SVAAGI. The junction had 8 bases not matched to a gene; V was cut back by 6 bases and J by 5 bases. The DNA for the CDR3 is TGTGCCAGCAGGGGACAGGTTTCGTTGGAGACCCAGTACTTC. This encodes CASRGQVSLETQYF.

The chain combines TRBV28 with TRBJ2-5; TRBD1 is a possible D gene (6 bases). The CDR3 is 16 residues long. V lost 5 bases and J lost 1, with 17 bases in between. Germline CDR1 is MDHEN and CDR2 is SYDVKM. The CDR3 bases are TGTGCCAGCAGTCCTCGTAGGGGGACACGCCAAGAGACCCAGTACTTC. This gives the protein CASSPRRGTRQETQYF.

The chain couples TRBV6-6 to TRBJ2-5, with 11 bases matching TRBD1. CDR1 and CDR2 (germline): MNHNY, SVGAGI (reference sequence). The junction had 9 bases not matched to a gene; V was cut back by 4 bases and J by 5 bases. This CDR3 spans 16 amino acids. DNA of the CDR3: TGTGCCAGCAGTTTCTTAGGACAGGGGGCCCAGGAGACCCAGTACTTC. The encoded protein is CASSFLGQGAQETQYF.

The chain carries TRBV29-1 and TRBJ2-5, with 12 nucleotides matching TRBD1. After removal of 6 bases from V and 5 bases from J, the junction contained 10 bases not matched to a gene. The CDR3 runs to 15 residues. The V gene's germline CDR1 is SQVTM and CDR2 ANQGSEA. The CDR3 DNA reads TGCAGCGTAGATGGGACAGGGGGCGCATCGGAGACCCAGTACTTC. Encoded protein: CSVDGTGGASETQYF. Using reference TRBV29-1 and TRBJ2-5 for the parts outside the CDR3, the full variable domain is SAVISQKPSRDICQRGTSLTIQCQVDSQVTMMFWYRQQPGQSLTLIATANQGSEATYESGFVIDKFPISRPNLTFSTLTVSNMSPEDSSIYLCSVDGTGGASETQYFGPGTRLLVL.

This clone was picked up one time. This chain joins TRBV19 and TRBJ2-7; D unclear. This CDR3 has 14 amino acids. The V and J ends lost 3 bases and 3 bases respectively, with 12 bases between them. Germline V gene lookup returns CDR1 LNHDA and CDR2 SQIVND (reference sequence). The CDR3 region is CASSISVGYYEQYF. As DNA, the CDR3 is TGTGCCAGTAGTATCTCGGTGGGGTACTACGAGCAGTACTTC.

The chain couples TRBV11-3 to TRBJ2-7, with 8 bases lining up with TRBD2. This CDR3 comprises 14 residues. Unmatched junction bases numbered 9, after V lost 5 bases and J lost 6 bases. CDR1 SGHNT and CDR2 YENEEA come from the germline V gene. The CDR3 protein is CASSPGLAVGEQYF. The CDR3 DNA reads as TGTGCCAGCAGCCCCGGACTAGCTGTCGGCGAGCAGTACTTC. Together with reference TRBV11-3 and TRBJ2-7, the CDR3 gives the full variable domain: EAGVVQSPRYKIIEKKQPVAFWCNPISGHNTLYWYLQNLGQGPELLIRYENEEAVDDSQLPKDRFSAERLKGVDSTLKIQPAELGDSAVYLCASSPGLAVGEQYFGPGTRLTVT.

The CDR3, as DNA: TGCGCCAGCAGCTTCAGTCCAGGGGCGTCCTACGAGCAGTACTTC. Its translation is CASSFSPGASYEQYF. The rearrangement links TRBV5-1 to TRBJ2-7, with D possibly TRBD1 on 6 matching bases. Trimming removed 2 bases at V and 1 base at J, with 13 bases between. Germline V gene data show CDR1 as SGHRS and CDR2 as YFSETQ. The CDR3 is made up of 15 amino acids.

The chain joins TRBV27 to TRBJ1-6; TRBD1 is a possible D gene (6 bases). This CDR3 has 13 amino acids. Germline values: CDR1 MNHEY, CDR2 SMNVEV (reference sequence). Trimming stripped 5 bases from V and 8 bases from J, with 10 bases between. The CDR3 spells CASSQNRDSPLHF. CDR3 bases: TGTGCCAGCAGTCAAAACAGGGATTCACCCCTCCACTTT.

V and J are TRBV7-9 and TRBJ1-2; 8 bases line up with TRBD1. The trim removed 6 bases at V and 7 bases at J, leaving 10 bases unmatched. This CDR3 is 14 amino acids long. Germline CDR1 reads SEHNR; CDR2 reads FQNEAQ (reference sequence). The CDR3 bases are TGTGCCAGCAGTCAAAGACAGGGGTTAGGTGGCTACACCTTC. Translation gives CASSQRQGLGGYTF.